The 27 T cell receptor beta chains listed next were all sequenced from one sample in a study of cytotoxic CD8 clonotypes in ibrutinib-treated CLL. Sequencing used immunoSEQ multiplex PCR; TCRdb keeps in-frame clones, though not all of them. The profile shows about 310,000 clones, more than 65% of them singletons. The starting material was PBMCs, obtained before ibrutinib treatment. The origin of the receptors is a human donor with chronic lymphocytic leukemia.

The CDR3 loop is CAWKAGGPYNEQFF. DNA for the CDR3: TGTGCCTGGAAAGCGGGAGGCCCTTACAATGAGCAGTTCTTC. The gene calls are TRBV30 and TRBJ2-1, with 9 bases that match TRBD2. This CDR3 contains 14 residues. The V gene end was trimmed by 4 bases and the J gene end by 4 bases; junction bases not matched to a gene: 5. Germline CDR1 is GTSNPN and CDR2 is SVGIG (reference sequence).

The CDR3 DNA reads as TGTGCCAGCAGTGATAGTTCGGCCACGAATGAGCAGTTCTTC. Residues: CASSDSSATNEQFF. The rearrangement uses TRBV25-1 and TRBJ2-1; D unclear. In germline, CDR1 is MGHDK, CDR2 SYGVNS. Trimming took off 3 bases at V and 7 bases at J, with 13 bases between the two ends. This CDR3 comprises 14 residues.

The CDR3: CASSLVGTANYGYTF. CDR3 DNA: TGTGCCAGCAGTTTGGTCGGGACAGCGAACTATGGCTACACCTTC. The chain carries TRBV28 and TRBJ1-2, with 7 nucleotides matching TRBD1. After removal of 3 bases from V and 2 bases from J, the junction contained 6 bases not matched to a gene. CDR3 length: 15 residues. Germline V gene sequence: CDR1 MDHEN, CDR2 SYDVKM.

V is TRBV5-1 and J is TRBJ2-1, with 13 bases lining up with TRBD2. This CDR3 region has 15 residues. CDR1 and CDR2 (germline): SGHRS, YFSETQ. J gave up 10 bases and V 3 bases, and 7 bases lay outside the gene matches. The DNA for the CDR3 is TGCGCCAGCAGCTGGACAGGACTAGCGGGAGTAGAGCAGTTCTTC. This translates into CASSWTGLAGVEQFF.

This rearrangement joins TRBV5-6 to TRBJ1-3; D is uncertain. The germline gives CDR1 SGHDT, CDR2 YYEEEE. Trimming stripped 4 bases from V and 2 bases from J, with 10 bases between. This CDR3 comprises 14 residues. The CDR3 loop is CASSVGWAGNTIYF. CDR3 nucleotides: TGTGCCAGCAGCGTTGGGTGGGCTGGAAACACCATATATTTT.

This rearrangement joins TRBV4-2 to TRBJ1-3; D unclear. Germline V lookup: CDR1 LGHNA, CDR2 YNFKEQ. V lost 0 bases to trimming and J lost 6 bases, with 9 bases between them. The CDR3 extends over 14 amino acids. The CDR3, as DNA: TGTGCCAGCAGCCAAGACCGTCTTGAAAACACCATATATTTT. It specifies CASSQDRLENTIYF.

The chain recombines TRBV19 with TRBJ1-5, with 7 bases matching TRBD1. V gave up 4 bases and J gave up 3 bases; unmatched junction bases: 12. Germline V lookup: CDR1 LNHDA, CDR2 SQIVND (reference sequence). This CDR3 spans 17 amino acids. The CDR3 nucleotides are TGTGCCAGTAGTACCCCCCCCACAGGGGCGGACAATCAGCCCCAGCATTTT. Its protein product is CASSTPPTGADNQPQHF.

The rearrangement joins TRBV27 to TRBJ2-7; D gene ambiguous. The V and J ends lost 5 bases and 7 bases respectively, with 18 bases between them. The CDR3 runs to 14 residues. Looked up from germline, CDR1 is MNHEY and CDR2 is SMNVEV (reference sequence). The CDR3 DNA is TGTGCCAGCAGTCACAAGGACCGCCCCTCTGAGCAGTACTTC. Amino acid sequence: CASSHKDRPSEQYF.

The chain uses TRBV27 and TRBJ2-2; the D gene is possibly TRBD1 (6 bases). V was pared by 3 bases and J by 3 bases, with 23 bases between. The CDR3 runs to 19 residues. Germline V lookup: CDR1 MNHEY, CDR2 SMNVEV (reference sequence). In DNA form, the CDR3 reads TGTGCCAGCAGTTTGCAGTTCAGCGGAAGTAGGGGGTACACCGGGGAGCTGTTTTTT. Its protein is CASSLQFSGSRGYTGELFF.

The rearrangement links TRBV14 to TRBJ1-2, with D unresolved. Trimming removed 3 bases from V and 5 bases from J, with 25 bases in between. Per the germline V gene, CDR1 is SGHDN and CDR2 is FVKESK. The CDR3 sequence is 18 residues long. The DNA for the CDR3 is TGTGCCAGCAGCCAGGGGAACTCGGACCCTCTCTCACTTTATGGCTACACCTTC. It yields the protein CASSQGNSDPLSLYGYTF. The full variable domain, in which reference TRBV14 and TRBJ1-2 provide the parts outside the CDR3, is EAGVTQFPSHSVIEKGQTVTLRCDPISGHDNLYWYRRVMGKEIKFLLHFVKESKQDESGMPNNRFLAERTGGTYSTLKVQPAELEDSGVYFCASSQGNSDPLSLYGYTFGSGTRLTVV.

The chain carries TRBV9 and TRBJ1-4, with D unclear. Germline V gene data show CDR1 as SGDLS and CDR2 as YYNGEE. The CDR3 spans 15 residues. Trimming removed 5 bases from V and 2 bases from J, with 13 bases in between. The CDR3 DNA follows: TGTGCCAGCAGTGCGGGGAGACCGACTAATGAAAAACTGTTTTTT. It codes for CASSAGRPTNEKLFF.

This chain links TRBV9 with TRBJ2-1, with 11 bases identical to TRBD2. Looked up from germline, CDR1 is SGDLS and CDR2 is YYNGEE. CDR3 size: 18 residues. Losses at the gene ends were 0 bases for V and 5 bases for J; bases not matched to a gene: 10. CDR3 sequence reads: CASSVGTSGRHANNEQFF. As DNA, the CDR3 is TGTGCCAGCAGCGTAGGGACTAGCGGGCGACACGCAAACAATGAGCAGTTCTTC.

The chain employs TRBV5-1 and TRBJ2-1; 7 bases line up with TRBD2. This CDR3 region has 15 residues. Germline trimming cut 0 bases from V and 5 bases from J; bases unmatched to any gene: 5. CDR1 and CDR2 from the germline V gene are SGHRS and YFSETQ. The CDR3 reads CASSLVQRENNEQFF. The CDR3 region has the DNA TGCGCCAGCAGCTTGGTCCAGCGGGAAAACAATGAGCAGTTCTTC.

This clone was picked up one time. This chain links TRBV5-4 with TRBJ2-3; D possibly corresponds to TRBD2 (6 bases). The germline V gene encodes CDR1 SGHNT and CDR2 YYREEE (reference sequence). The CDR3 spans 11 residues. The CDR3 region is CASGYTDTQYF. The DNA for the CDR3 is TGTGCTAGCGGATACACAGATACGCAGTATTTT. The whole variable domain, remainder taken from reference TRBV5-4 and TRBJ2-3, is ETGVTQSPTHLIKTRGQQVTLRCSSQSGHNTVSWYQQALGQGPQFIFQYYREEENGRGNFPPRFSGLQFPNYSSELNVNALELDDSALYLCASGYTDTQYFGPGTRLTVL.

The genes are TRBV5-5 and TRBJ2-6, with D tentatively TRBD2 (7 bases). The CDR3 is 16 amino acids. V was trimmed by 1 base and J by 2 bases, leaving 10 bases between them. Germline V lookup: CDR1 SGHKS, CDR2 YYEKEE (reference sequence). The CDR3 DNA sequence: TGTGCCAGCAGCTTGTGGGAGGGGGCTGGGGCCAACGTCCTGACTTTC. Translated, it gives CASSLWEGAGANVLTF.

This rearrangement joins TRBV7-8 to TRBJ1-5; no clear D gene. CDR3 size: 17 residues. CDR1 and CDR2 (germline): SGHVS, FQNEAQ. The V end was cut by 5 bases, the J end by 4 bases, with 21 bases between. The CDR3 spells CASSHGRLVLGNQPQHF. CDR3 sequence (DNA): TGTGCCAGCAGCCACGGGCGGTTGGTACTAGGGAATCAGCCCCAGCATTTT.

This chain uses TRBV5-6 with TRBJ1-5, with TRBD1 matching 9 bases. J was trimmed by 3 bases and V by 5 bases; bases with no gene match: 6. Per germline, CDR1 SGHDT and CDR2 YYEEEE. The CDR3 loop spans 15 amino acids. The CDR3 sequence: CASSLDRGYNQPQHF. The CDR3 DNA follows: TGTGCCAGCAGTCTGGACAGGGGCTACAATCAGCCCCAGCATTTT.

The chain joins TRBV15 to TRBJ1-2, with D hard to call. CDR3 size: 12 residues. Germline V gene data show CDR1 as LNHNV and CDR2 as YYDKDF (reference sequence). Trimming removed 3 bases from V and 0 bases from J, with 2 bases in between. The CDR3 DNA follows: TGTGCCACCAGCAGTACTAACTATGGCTACACCTTC. Translating it yields CATSSTNYGYTF. Full variable domain (rest looked up from reference TRBV15 and TRBJ1-2): DAMVIQNPRYQVTQFGKPVTLSCSQTLNHNVMYWYQQKSSQAPKLLFHYYDKDFNNEADTPDNFQSRRPNTSFCFLDIRSPGLGDTAMYLCATSSTNYGYTFGSGTRLTVV.

This clone showed up just a few times. This chain uses TRBV5-1 with TRBJ1-2, with 8 bases fitting TRBD1. After removal of 9 bases from V and 6 bases from J, the junction contained 7 bases not matched to a gene. From germline, CDR1 is SGHRS and CDR2 YFSETQ. The CDR3 spans 12 residues. This CDR3 reads CATSGDRHGYTF. The CDR3 DNA reads TGCGCCACCTCGGGGGACAGGCATGGCTACACCTTC.

This clone was seen once. Other DNA sequences in this sample translate to the same CDR3. The V and J genes are TRBV5-6 and TRBJ1-2; TRBD1 aligns across 9 bases. Germline CDR1 SGHDT, CDR2 YYEEEE. The V gene end was trimmed by 5 bases and the J gene end by 4 bases; junction bases not matched to a gene: 9. This CDR3 is 15 amino acids long. Here the CDR3 reads CASSSPGQGLYGYTF. The CDR3 region has the DNA TGTGCCAGCAGTTCACCGGGACAGGGACTCTATGGCTACACCTTC.

The chain links TRBV18 to TRBJ2-1; D gene ambiguous. Per germline, CDR1 KGHSH and CDR2 LQKENI. The CDR3 has 16 residues. V lost 3 bases, J lost 1 base, and 13 bases lay in between. The DNA for the CDR3 is TGTGCCAGCTCACCCCGATCGCTATTGTCCTACAATGAGCAGTTCTTC. It encodes CASSPRSLLSYNEQFF.

This chain uses TRBV2 with TRBJ2-1; 7 bases fit TRBD1. Germline V gives CDR1 SNHLY, CDR2 FYNNEI. The CDR3 runs 13 residues. V was clipped by 6 bases and J by 5 bases; unmatched bases: 4. The DNA for the CDR3 is TGTGCCAGCAGGGATGGGACAGACAATGAGCAGTTCTTC. Its protein product is CASRDGTDNEQFF.

J is TRBJ2-7 and V is TRBV25-1; D gene ambiguous. Trimming shortened V by 1 base and J by 2 bases, and 9 bases separated the two germline ends. Per germline, CDR1 MGHDK and CDR2 SYGVNS. The CDR3 totals 14 residues. The CDR3 loop is CASSESRQTYEQYF. CDR3 DNA sequence: TGTGCCAGCAGTGAATCTCGGCAGACCTACGAGCAGTACTTC.

The rearrangement links TRBV11-2 to TRBJ2-7; 10 nucleotides line up with TRBD2. The germline CDR1 and CDR2 sequences are SGHAT and FQNNGV. The CDR3 loop spans 16 amino acids. Unmatched junction bases numbered 9, after V lost 5 bases and J lost 2 bases. The CDR3 DNA sequence: TGTGCCAGCAGCCTCCTCCGGACTAGCGGAACCTACGAGCAGTACTTC. It specifies CASSLLRTSGTYEQYF.

V and J are TRBV30 and TRBJ1-3; D might be TRBD1 (5 bases). Germline CDR1 reads GTSNPN; CDR2 reads SVGIG (reference sequence). CDR3 length equals 13 residues. The germline V and J ends were trimmed by 4 bases and 1 base, with 8 bases remaining between them. CDR3 DNA: TGTGCCTGGACTCGACAGTCTGGAAACACCATATATTTT. This sequence encodes CAWTRQSGNTIYF.

This clone has a single count. V is TRBV6-5 and J is TRBJ2-7, with D unclear. V shed 0 bases and J shed 3 bases, with 6 bases lying between them. CDR1 and CDR2 (germline): MNHEY, SVGAGI. CDR3 length: 13 residues. CDR3 DNA sequence: TGTGCCAGCAGTTACTCGGCTCACTACGAGCAGTACTTC. Translating it yields CASSYSAHYEQYF.

The chain combines TRBV6-5 with TRBJ2-5; D might be TRBD2 (6 bases). Germline CDR1 MNHEY, CDR2 SVGAGI. The CDR3 runs 14 residues. V was cut by 9 bases and J by 4 bases, with 18 bases left in between. The DNA of the CDR3 is TGTGCCAGTCATGCAGCGGGTATTATAGAGACCCAGTACTTC. It yields the protein CASHAAGIIETQYF.